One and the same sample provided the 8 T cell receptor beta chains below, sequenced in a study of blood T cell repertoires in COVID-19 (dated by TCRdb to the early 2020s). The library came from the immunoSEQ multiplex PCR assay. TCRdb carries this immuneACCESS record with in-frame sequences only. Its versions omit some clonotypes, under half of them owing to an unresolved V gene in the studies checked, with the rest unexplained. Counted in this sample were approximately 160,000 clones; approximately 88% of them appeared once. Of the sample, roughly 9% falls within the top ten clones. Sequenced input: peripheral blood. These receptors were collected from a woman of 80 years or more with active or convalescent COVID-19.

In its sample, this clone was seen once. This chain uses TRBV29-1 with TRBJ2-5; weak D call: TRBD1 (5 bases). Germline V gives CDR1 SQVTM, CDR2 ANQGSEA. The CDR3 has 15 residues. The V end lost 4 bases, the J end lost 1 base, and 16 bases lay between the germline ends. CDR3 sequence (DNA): TGCAGCGTTGGTACAGGTGGGGTTGGCCAAGAGACCCAGTACTTC. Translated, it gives CSVGTGGVGQETQYF. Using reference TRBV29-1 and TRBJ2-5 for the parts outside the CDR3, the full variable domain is SAVISQKPSRDICQRGTSLTIQCQVDSQVTMMFWYRQQPGQSLTLIATANQGSEATYESGFVIDKFPISRPNLTFSTLTVSNMSPEDSSIYLCSVGTGGVGQETQYFGPGTRLLVL.

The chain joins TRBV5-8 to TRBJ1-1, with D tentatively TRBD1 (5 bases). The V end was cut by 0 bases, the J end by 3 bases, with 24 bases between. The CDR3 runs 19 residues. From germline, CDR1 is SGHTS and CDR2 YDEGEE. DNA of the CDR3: TGTGCCAGCAGCTTGGGGGCCTACCCGGGACTCAATCTTTACACTGAAGCTTTCTTT. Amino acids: CASSLGAYPGLNLYTEAFF.

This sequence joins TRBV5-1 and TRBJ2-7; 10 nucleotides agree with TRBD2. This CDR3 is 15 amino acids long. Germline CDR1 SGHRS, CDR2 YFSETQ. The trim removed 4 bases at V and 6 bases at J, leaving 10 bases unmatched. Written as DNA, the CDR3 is TGCGCCAGCAGCGTAGCTAGCGGGGGTTCGCGCGAGCAGTACTTC. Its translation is CASSVASGGSREQYF.

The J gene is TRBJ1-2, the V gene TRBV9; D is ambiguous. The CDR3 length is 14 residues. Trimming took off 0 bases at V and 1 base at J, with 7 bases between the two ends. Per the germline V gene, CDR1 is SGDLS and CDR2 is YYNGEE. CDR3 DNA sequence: TGTGCCAGCAGCGTAGGTCCAGTTAACTATGGCTACACCTTC. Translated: CASSVGPVNYGYTF.

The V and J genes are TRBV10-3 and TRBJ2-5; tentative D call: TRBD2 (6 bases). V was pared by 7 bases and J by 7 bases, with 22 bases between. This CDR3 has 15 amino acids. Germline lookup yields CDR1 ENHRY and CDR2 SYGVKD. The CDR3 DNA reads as TGTGCCATCACCGAAAGTATAGGAGCGGGTCGGACCCAGTACTTC. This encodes CAITESIGAGRTQYF.

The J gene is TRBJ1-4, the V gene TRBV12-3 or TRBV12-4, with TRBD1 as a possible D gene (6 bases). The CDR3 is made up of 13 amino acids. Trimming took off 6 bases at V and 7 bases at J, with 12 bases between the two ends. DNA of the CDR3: TGTGCCAGCAGCCTAAAGGGGGTTGAAAAACTGTTTTTT. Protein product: CASSLKGVEKLFF.

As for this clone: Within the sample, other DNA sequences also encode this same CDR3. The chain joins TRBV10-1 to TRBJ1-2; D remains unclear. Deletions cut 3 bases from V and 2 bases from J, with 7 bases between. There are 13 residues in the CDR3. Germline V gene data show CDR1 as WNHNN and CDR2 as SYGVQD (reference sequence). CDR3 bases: TGCGCCAGCAGTGAATCGGGAAACTATGGCTACACCTTC. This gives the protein CASSESGNYGYTF.

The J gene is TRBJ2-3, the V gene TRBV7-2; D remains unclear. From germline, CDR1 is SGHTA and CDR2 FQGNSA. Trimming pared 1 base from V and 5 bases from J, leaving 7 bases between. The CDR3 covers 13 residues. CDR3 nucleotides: TGTGCCAGCAGCTTAGGTCTCGGAGATACGCAGTATTTT. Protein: CASSLGLGDTQYF.